This TCR beta chain was recorded in a study of PD-1 blockade in classical Hodgkin lymphoma. Overall study context: Every 2 weeks, patients got 3 mg/kg intravenous nivolumab. Findings of the study overall: Complete responders matched newly diagnosed patients in baseline diversity. Patients were excluded if nivolumab began under 1 year after ASCT (the autologous transplant). At baseline, newly diagnosed patients reportedly showed less TCR diversity than healthy donors.

Data came from immunoSEQ multiplex PCR; TCRdb stores just in-frame clones and leaves some out. Of 20,000 to 25,000 clones in the sample, 80% were seen once. Time point denoted: cycle 4 day 1 (C4D1), after five to seven weeks of nivolumab. Each of the patients experienced relapse following autologous stem cell transplantation, and their brentuximab vedotin exposure differed. The CDR3 is 14 amino acids. The germline V gene has CDR1 SQVTM and CDR2 ANQGSEA. Trimming took 1 base from V and 8 from J, leaving 15 bases between them. This clone was counted a few times. Its target is not known. V usage is TRBV29-1 and J usage is TRBJ2-1, with D possibly matching TRBD2 (5 bases). This clonotype originated in a human donor with classical Hodgkin lymphoma. The sequencing used peripheral blood mononuclear cells (PBMCs), collected before the fourth cycle of nivolumab. CDR3 loop: CSVEGPGREYEQFF. CDR3 DNA sequence: TGCAGCGTTGAAGGTCCCGGTAGGGAGTATGAGCAGTTCTTC.